This T cell receptor (beta chain) originates from a study of cytomegalovirus exposure and HLA in healthy donors. Study background: The study placed around 80% of its 398 genotyped donors in the Caucasian-associated ancestry cluster.

The PCR made use of 60 Vbeta and 13 Jbeta primers. Some clones are missing from TCRdb's copy, which holds only in-frame ones; the method was immunoSEQ multiplex PCR. Of 100,000 to 120,000 clones listed, more than 9.5% are singletons. Study-wide results and limits: Later analysis associated a missense DCLRE1C variant with TCR beta V- and J-gene trimming. Being productive about 87% or about 30% of the time was typical of most TCR beta V segments in an earlier analysis.

This clone was found a few times. Antigen: not known. This sequence originates from a man aged 35 to 55 in good health and CMV-seropositive. The sequenced material came from PBMCs.

CDR3 region: CASSQDRGIPYEQYF. CDR3 sequence (DNA): TGCGCCAGCAGCCAAGATCGGGGGATCCCCTACGAGCAGTACTTC. The chain links TRBV4-1 to TRBJ2-5, with D perhaps TRBD2 (6 bases). The J call may be in error: the DNA end matches TRBJ2-7 better. Germline CDR1 reads MGHRA; CDR2 reads YSYEKL. CDR3 length: 15 residues.